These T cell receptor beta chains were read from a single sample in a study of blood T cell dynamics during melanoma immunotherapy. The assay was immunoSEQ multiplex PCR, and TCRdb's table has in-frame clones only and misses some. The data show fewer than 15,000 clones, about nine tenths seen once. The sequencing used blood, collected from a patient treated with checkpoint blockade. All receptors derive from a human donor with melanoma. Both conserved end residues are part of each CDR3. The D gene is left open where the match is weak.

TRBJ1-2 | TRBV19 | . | CASSILGEDYGYTF
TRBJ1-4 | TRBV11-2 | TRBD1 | CASSLGQANEKLFF
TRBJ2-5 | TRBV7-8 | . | CASSFWTAQETQYF
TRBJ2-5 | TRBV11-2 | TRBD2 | CASSLDGGASGRFETQYF
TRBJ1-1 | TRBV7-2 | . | CASSKSHTEAFF
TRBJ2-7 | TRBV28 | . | CASSLSSRSYEQYF
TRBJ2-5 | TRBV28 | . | CASREGGLGQETQYF
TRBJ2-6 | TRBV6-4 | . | CASSDFSGANVLTF
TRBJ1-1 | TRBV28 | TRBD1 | CASKQGMAEAFF
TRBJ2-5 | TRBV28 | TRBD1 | CASVPGQGLGEQYF
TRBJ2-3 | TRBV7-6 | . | CASSLETPPDYPSTDTQYF
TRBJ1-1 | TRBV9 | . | CASSVGSNTEAFF
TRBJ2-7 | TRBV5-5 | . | CASSSALVYEQYF
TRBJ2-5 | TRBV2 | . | CASSWSGGFQETQYF
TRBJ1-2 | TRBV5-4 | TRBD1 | CASSSWTGQGYTF
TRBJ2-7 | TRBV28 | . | CASSLSSGSYEQYF
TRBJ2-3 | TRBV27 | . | CASSLSYEENTDTQYF
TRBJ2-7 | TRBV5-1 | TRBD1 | CASSLEGVTAGTGGYEQYF